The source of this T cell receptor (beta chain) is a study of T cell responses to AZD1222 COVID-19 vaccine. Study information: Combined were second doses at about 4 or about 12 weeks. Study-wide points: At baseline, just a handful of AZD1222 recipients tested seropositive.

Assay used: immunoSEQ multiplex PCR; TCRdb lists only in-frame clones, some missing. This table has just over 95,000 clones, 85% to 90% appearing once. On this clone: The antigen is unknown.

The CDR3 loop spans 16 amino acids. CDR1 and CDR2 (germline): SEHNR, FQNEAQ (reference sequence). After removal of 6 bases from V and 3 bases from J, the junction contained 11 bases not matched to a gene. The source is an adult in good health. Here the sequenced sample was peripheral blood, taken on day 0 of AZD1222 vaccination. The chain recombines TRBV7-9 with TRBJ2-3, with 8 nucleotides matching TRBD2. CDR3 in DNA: TGTGCCAGCAGGAAGAGGACTAGCCCCGGGACAGATACGCAGTATTTT. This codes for CASRKRTSPGTDTQYF.